These 27 T cell receptor beta chains were all obtained from the same sample, sequenced in a study of T cell responses to AZD1222 COVID-19 vaccine. Sequenced by immunoSEQ multiplex PCR; TCRdb stores in-frame clones only, minus some. Of over 90,000 clones listed, 92% are singletons. The specimen was peripheral blood, collected 28 days after the second AZD1222 dose. These receptors all stem from an adult who received the AZD1222 COVID-19 vaccine.

The chain couples TRBV18 to TRBJ1-5; D not resolved. V was pared by 1 base and J by 5 bases, with 6 bases between. CDR3 length: 13 residues. Germline CDR1 and CDR2: KGHSH and LQKENI. The CDR3 reads CASSPLKDQPQHF. In DNA, the CDR3 is TGTGCCAGCTCACCACTGAAGGATCAGCCCCAGCATTTT.

The chain links TRBV6-5 to TRBJ2-3; D gene ambiguous. Germline values: CDR1 MNHEY, CDR2 SVGAGI. There are 14 residues in the CDR3. The germline V and J ends were trimmed by 7 bases and 2 bases, with 13 bases remaining between them. Here the CDR3 reads CASTPGYYTDTQYF. The CDR3 DNA sequence: TGTGCCAGCACCCCCGGGTATTACACAGATACGCAGTATTTT.

This clone was observed a few times. The rearrangement links TRBV14 to TRBJ2-7; weak D call: TRBD2 (6 bases). Germline-derived CDR1 and CDR2 are SGHDN and FVKESK. V shed 4 bases and J shed 7 bases, with 14 bases lying between them. The CDR3 contains 13 residues. The CDR3 sequence is CASSRDSLGEQYF. In DNA form, the CDR3 reads TGTGCCAGCAGCCGGGACTCCCTCGGGGAGCAGTACTTC.

CDR3 residues: CASSPQVRGETQYF. The CDR3 nucleotides are TGTGCCAGCAGCCCCCAGGTTAGGGGGGAGACCCAGTACTTC. The genes are TRBV4-2 and TRBJ2-5; a weak D match, TRBD1 (6 bases). CDR3 length equals 14 residues. Trimming took 4 bases from V and 5 from J, leaving 14 bases between them. The V gene's germline CDR1 is LGHNA and CDR2 YNFKEQ.

CDR3 in DNA: TGCGCCACAGGGCCTGCGCCAGATACGCAGTATTTT. Its translation: CATGPAPDTQYF. The chain has TRBV10-1 and TRBJ2-3, with a possible D match to TRBD1 (5 bases). CDR1 is WNHNN and CDR2 is SYGVQD in the germline V gene (reference sequence). The CDR3 totals 12 residues. Trimming left V 10 bases short and J 4 bases short, with 12 bases between.

The chain uses TRBV2 and TRBJ1-4; maybe TRBD1 (5 bases). The CDR3 is 14 residues long. V was cut by 4 bases and J by 4 bases, with 10 bases left in between. From germline, CDR1 is SNHLY and CDR2 FYNNEI. CDR3 loop: CASSGRQGNEKLFF. The CDR3, as DNA: TGTGCCAGCAGTGGACGGCAGGGTAATGAAAAACTGTTTTTT.

This chain links TRBV5-1 with TRBJ2-7, with D possibly matching TRBD1 (6 bases). There are 14 residues in the CDR3. Trimming took 0 bases from V and 5 from J, leaving 12 bases between them. The germline V gene encodes CDR1 SGHRS and CDR2 YFSETQ. The chain's CDR3 is CASSLGASGDEQYF. The DNA of the CDR3 is TGCGCCAGCAGCTTGGGGGCCTCAGGGGACGAGCAGTACTTC.

This clone was seen a single time. This chain connects TRBV27 to TRBJ1-1; a possible D gene is TRBD1 (5 bases). In germline, CDR1 is MNHEY, CDR2 SMNVEV (reference sequence). The CDR3 has 16 amino acids. V was clipped by 3 bases and J by 4 bases, with 18 bases between them. CDR3 loop: CASSFQSGGVGTEAFF. DNA of the CDR3: TGTGCCAGCAGTTTCCAGTCCGGAGGGGTCGGCACTGAAGCTTTCTTT.

This sequence joins TRBV24-1 and TRBJ1-2, with TRBD1 matching 8 bases. Germline CDR1 and CDR2: KGHDR and SFDVKD. This CDR3 spans 13 amino acids. Trimming cost V 3 bases and J 9 bases; bases outside gene matches: 5. Here the CDR3 DNA reads TGTGCCACCAGTGATGGGACAGGTAGGCGCTACACCTTC. Translation: CATSDGTGRRYTF.

CDR3 sequence (DNA): TGTGCCAGCAGCTTAGCCCAACAGGGAGGGGAAAAACTGTTTTTT. Translating gives CASSLAQQGGEKLFF. V is TRBV11-2 and J is TRBJ1-4; D is possibly TRBD1 (6 bases). In germline, CDR1 is SGHAT, CDR2 FQNNGV. The length of the CDR3 is 15 residues. With 1 base removed from V and 8 bases from J, the gap between germline ends came to 14 bases.

This clone was counted between two and nine times. This chain connects TRBV5-1 to TRBJ2-1, with TRBD1 matching over 9 bases. V lost 3 bases, J lost 6 bases, and 4 bases stayed unmatched. This CDR3 is built from 14 residues. CDR1 and CDR2 (germline): SGHRS, YFSETQ. The CDR3 DNA follows: TGCGCCAGCAGCTCCATGACAGGGGGCAATGAGCAGTTCTTC. Amino acid sequence: CASSSMTGGNEQFF.

This clone was counted a single time. The CDR3 reads CASSPLQGKGYEQYF. CDR3 coding DNA: TGTGCCAGCTCACCCCTCCAGGGTAAAGGGTACGAGCAGTACTTC. The chain couples TRBV18 to TRBJ2-7; a weak D match, TRBD1 (5 bases). This CDR3 spans 15 amino acids. The V end was cut by 3 bases, the J end by 4 bases, with 16 bases between. Germline loops: CDR1 KGHSH, CDR2 LQKENI.

The rearrangement uses TRBV24-1 and TRBJ2-1, with 8 bases lining up with TRBD1. The V gene end was trimmed by 12 bases and the J gene end by 7 bases; junction bases not matched to a gene: 10. Looked up from germline, CDR1 is KGHDR and CDR2 is SFDVKD. The CDR3 runs 13 residues. The CDR3 reads CAPHPDRANEQFF. The CDR3 DNA reads as TGTGCCCCCCACCCGGACAGGGCGAATGAGCAGTTCTTC.

In DNA form, the CDR3 reads TGTGCCAGCAGCGTAGGCAGGGGGCAGGATAACTATGGCTACACCTTC. This encodes CASSVGRGQDNYGYTF. The chain carries TRBV9 and TRBJ1-2; 8 bases line up with TRBD1. This CDR3 has 16 residues. J was trimmed by 1 base and V by 0 bases; bases with no gene match: 5. Germline-derived CDR1 and CDR2 are SGDLS and YYNGEE.

The chain has TRBV28 and TRBJ1-5; the match to TRBD1 covers 7 bases. The CDR3 spans 14 residues. Losses at the gene ends were 5 bases for V and 9 bases for J; bases not matched to a gene: 10. Germline CDR1 reads MDHEN; CDR2 reads SYDVKM. In nucleotides, the CDR3 is TGTGCCAGCAGTCCGGGACAGATTAGATGGCCCCAGCATTTT. This gives the protein CASSPGQIRWPQHF.

CDR3 sequence reads: CASSDGTGKNSPLHF. The CDR3 bases are TGTGCCAGCAGTGATGGGACAGGGAAGAATTCACCCCTCCACTTT. The gene calls are TRBV6-1 and TRBJ1-6; 9 bases are a match to TRBD1. CDR1 is MNHNS and CDR2 is SASEGT in the germline V gene. The ends lost 3 bases at V and 7 bases at J; junction bases unmatched: 4. This CDR3 region has 15 residues.

The chain links TRBV11-3 to TRBJ2-4, with a tentative D call TRBD1 (6 bases). Germline CDR1 SGHNT, CDR2 YENEEA. V was trimmed by 2 bases and J by 10 bases, leaving 9 bases between them. The CDR3 spans 12 residues. The CDR3 coding sequence is TGTGCCAGCAGCTTAAGGCAGGGGATTCAGTACTTC. It specifies CASSLRQGIQYF.

The rearrangement uses TRBV11-2 and TRBJ2-1; the D gene is possibly TRBD1 (5 bases). Trimming pared 1 base from V and 16 bases from J, leaving 14 bases between. The length of the CDR3 is 12 residues. Per germline, CDR1 SGHAT and CDR2 FQNNGV. In DNA form, the CDR3 reads TGTGCCAGCAGCTTAGTGCAGGGAATTGGATTCTTC. It encodes CASSLVQGIGFF.

The chain joins TRBV6-7 to TRBJ1-5; D unclear. TRBV6-7 falls under the ORF class, with uncertain function. The CDR3 runs 13 residues. V was clipped by 9 bases and J by 9 bases, with 18 bases between them. CDR3 amino acids: CARGSEHRSPQHF. CDR3 coding DNA: TGTGCCAGAGGTTCGGAACACCGTTCGCCCCAGCATTTT.

V is TRBV2 and J is TRBJ2-2, with D unresolved. This CDR3 is 13 amino acids long. Germline CDR1 SNHLY, CDR2 FYNNEI. V shed 8 bases and J shed 2 bases, with 9 bases lying between them. CDR3 coding DNA: TGTGCCAGCGCTAGTGGAAACACCGGGGAGCTGTTTTTT. The encoded protein is CASASGNTGELFF.

This rearrangement joins TRBV2 to TRBJ2-7, with TRBD1 matching over 10 bases. The V gene's germline CDR1 is SNHLY and CDR2 FYNNEI. The CDR3 contains 13 residues. V shed 10 bases, J shed 6 bases, and the junction held 9 bases outside the gene matches. The CDR3 DNA sequence: TGTGCCACACGGGGGACAGGGGTTCCCGAGCAGTACTTC. It encodes CATRGTGVPEQYF.

V gene TRBV3-1 (or the pseudogene TRBV3-2) combines with J gene TRBJ2-1; 9 bases line up with TRBD2. The trim removed 6 bases at V and 0 bases at J, leaving 3 bases unmatched. This CDR3 has 15 amino acids. Germline CDR1 and CDR2: LGHDT and YNNKEL (reference sequence). The CDR3 reads CASRYSGGSYNEQFF. The CDR3 DNA reads as TGTGCCAGCAGGTATAGCGGGGGCTCCTACAATGAGCAGTTCTTC.

The V gene is TRBV12-3 or TRBV12-4, the J gene TRBJ1-1; the D is unclear. V lost 5 bases and J 0 bases, leaving 7 bases between the germline ends. The CDR3 has 13 amino acids. CDR3 protein: CASSATVNTEAFF. As DNA, the CDR3 is TGTGCCAGCAGTGCCACAGTGAACACTGAAGCTTTCTTT.

This clone was recorded once. The gene calls are TRBV27 and TRBJ1-1; 11 bases are a match to TRBD1. With 5 bases clipped from V and 7 bases from J, the junction kept 9 bases outside the gene matches. Germline loops: CDR1 MNHEY, CDR2 SMNVEV (reference sequence). The CDR3 sequence is 15 residues long. The CDR3 DNA sequence: TGTGCCAGCAGTCCCTACGGACAGGGGGCGTTTGAAGCTTTCTTT. Protein: CASSPYGQGAFEAFF.

The V and J genes are TRBV10-3 and TRBJ1-2; D gene unclear. V lost 5 bases, J lost 4 bases, and 17 bases lay in between. Germline V lookup: CDR1 ENHRY, CDR2 SYGVKD. CDR3 length: 15 amino acids. CDR3 DNA: TGTGCCATCAGTCCGATTGGAGGCAGCCCCTATGGCTACACCTTC. It translates to CAISPIGGSPYGYTF.

V gene TRBV19 combines with J gene TRBJ1-6; no firm D call. The ends were cut back, 11 bases at V and 6 bases at J, with 11 bases in the middle. This CDR3 contains 12 residues. CDR1 LNHDA and CDR2 SQIVND come from the germline V gene (reference sequence). The CDR3 spells CAAAGFNSPLHF. As DNA, the CDR3 is TGTGCCGCAGCGGGGTTTAATTCACCCCTCCACTTT.

The J gene is TRBJ1-1, the V gene TRBV18; no reliable D call. This CDR3 has 13 residues. V dropped 7 bases and J dropped 1 base, with 10 bases sitting between them. Germline CDR1 KGHSH, CDR2 LQKENI. CDR3 amino acids: CASCPSTNTEAFF. The CDR3 nucleotides read TGTGCCAGCTGCCCCTCGACGAACACTGAAGCTTTCTTT.